This T cell receptor beta chain is from a study of blood T cell repertoires in COVID-19. Looking at the study overall: Whether acute or convalescent, the COVID-19 samples came from the United States, Italy and Spain.

This CDR3 has 20 residues. Using immunoSEQ multiplex PCR, the repertoire was profiled, and TCRdb retains in-frame clones only, with some absent. There are about 270,000 clones in the sample; about 89% occur only once, and less than 3% lies in the top ten. Individuals aged about 18 to 89 years were recruited from about two dozen US areas. The chain is built from TRBV21-1 and TRBJ2-7; TRBD2, the D gene given by the table, was not confirmed from the DNA. TRBV21-1 corresponds to a pseudogene. The clonotype comes from a woman aged 18-29 years who had recovered from COVID-19. Sequencing was carried out using PBMCs or T cells enriched from blood (not recorded which). The CDR3: CASSKGAPPGGPPSSYEQYF. The CDR3 coding sequence is TGTGCCAGCAGCAAGGGAGCCCCCCCGGGGGGGCCCCCGAGCTCCTACGAGCAGTACTTC.